A single sample gave rise to the 16 T cell receptor beta chains below, sequenced in a study of shared clonotypes between healthy human individuals. Data came from immunoSEQ multiplex PCR; TCRdb stores just in-frame clones and leaves some out. The profile shows roughly 2.5 million clones, just over 90% of them singletons. The specimen sequenced was naive CD4+ T cells sorted from blood. Subset noted: CD45RA+ positively selected. These receptor sequences come from a man younger than 35 in good health.

There are a few counts of this clone. This chain links TRBV2 with TRBJ1-2; D remains ambiguous. Deletions cut 6 bases from V and 4 bases from J, with 12 bases between. CDR3 length: 13 residues. CDR1 is SNHLY, CDR2 FYNNEI, per germline. The CDR3 protein is CASRGMGIYGYTF. The CDR3 region has the DNA TGTGCCAGCAGGGGAATGGGGATCTATGGCTACACCTTC.

The V gene is TRBV2, the J gene TRBJ1-4; D perhaps matches TRBD1 (6 bases). The germline V gene encodes CDR1 SNHLY and CDR2 FYNNEI. V was clipped by 5 bases and J by 0 bases, with 10 bases between them. The CDR3 contains 15 residues. The CDR3 protein is CASSLDSATNEKLFF. The DNA for the CDR3 is TGTGCCAGCAGTTTGGACAGCGCAACTAATGAAAAACTGTTTTTT.

This chain joins TRBV11-3 and TRBJ2-3, with 7 bases aligning to TRBD1. Trimming removed 4 bases from V and 1 base from J; junction bases left unmatched: 11. Germline CDR1 is SGHNT and CDR2 is YENEEA. The CDR3 is made up of 17 amino acids. The CDR3 DNA is TGTGCCAGCAGCTCAGCCGACAGGGACGGGGGCACAGATACGCAGTATTTT. Its translation: CASSSADRDGGTDTQYF.

The V call is TRBV27, the J call TRBJ1-5; the D gene is possibly TRBD1 (6 bases). V dropped 6 bases and J dropped 2 bases, with 8 bases sitting between them. The CDR3 is 13 residues long. Germline V gives CDR1 MNHEY, CDR2 SMNVEV (reference sequence). The CDR3 loop reads CASRRQGNQPQHF. The CDR3, as DNA: TGTGCCAGCAGGAGACAGGGCAATCAGCCCCAGCATTTT.

The chain combines TRBV6-1 with TRBJ1-2; D perhaps matches TRBD1 (5 bases). The V end lost 4 bases, the J end lost 6 bases, and 9 bases lay between the germline ends. The CDR3 has 12 residues. Germline V lookup: CDR1 MNHNS, CDR2 SASEGT. The CDR3 DNA sequence: TGTGCCAGCAGTGCCAGGGTGAATGGCTACACCTTC. Translation gives CASSARVNGYTF.

The rearrangement joins TRBV6-6 to TRBJ1-6; 7 bases are a match to TRBD1. Germline CDR1 and CDR2: MNHNY and SVGAGI (reference sequence). The V segment lost 5 bases and the J segment 9 bases; nucleotides outside the gene matches: 10. This CDR3 has 15 amino acids. CDR3 DNA sequence: TGTGCCAGCAGTCCAACCGGGACAGACATTTCACCCCTCCACTTT. It translates to CASSPTGTDISPLHF.

The chain employs TRBV10-1 and TRBJ2-3, with D possibly being TRBD1 or TRBD2 (5 bases each). The CDR3 runs to 16 residues. From germline, CDR1 is WNHNN and CDR2 SYGVQD (reference sequence). With 4 bases removed from V and 1 base from J, the gap between germline ends came to 15 bases. The CDR3: CASSAGDGLGTDTQYF. For the CDR3, the DNA is TGCGCCAGCAGTGCCGGGGACGGGCTTGGCACAGATACGCAGTATTTT.

V is TRBV6-1 and J is TRBJ2-3; D possibly corresponds to TRBD2 (6 bases). Per the germline V gene, CDR1 is MNHNS and CDR2 is SASEGT. Trimming removed 2 bases at V and 8 bases at J, with 23 bases between. The CDR3 runs 17 residues. CDR3 sequence: CASSEPIGGVIKGTQYF. CDR3 nucleotide sequence: TGTGCCAGCAGTGAACCTATTGGCGGGGTAATTAAGGGTACGCAGTATTTT.

This rearrangement joins TRBV7-8 to TRBJ2-3; no firm D call. The germline V and J ends were trimmed by 4 bases and 3 bases, with 14 bases remaining between them. Germline loops: CDR1 SGHVS, CDR2 FQNEAQ. The CDR3 is 15 amino acids. CDR3 residues: CASSSSGEPTDTQYF. The CDR3 region has the DNA TGTGCCAGCAGCTCATCAGGAGAACCTACAGATACGCAGTATTTT.

The chain recombines TRBV19 with TRBJ2-1, with 7 nucleotides matching TRBD2. The CDR3 is 17 residues long. The germline CDR1 and CDR2 sequences are LNHDA and SQIVND (reference sequence). V trimming: 5 bases; J trimming: 2 bases; junction bases outside the gene matches: 12. The CDR3 loop is CASSFSIAGATYNEQFF. CDR3 coding DNA: TGTGCCAGTAGTTTTTCCATCGCGGGAGCTACCTACAATGAGCAGTTCTTC.

The J gene is TRBJ2-2, the V gene TRBV7-9; no firm D call. CDR3 length: 13 residues. Germline CDR1 SEHNR, CDR2 FQNEAQ (reference sequence). V was pared by 5 bases and J by 6 bases, with 10 bases between. The CDR3 region is CASSARSPGELFF. The CDR3 region has the DNA TGTGCCAGCAGCGCGCGATCTCCCGGGGAGCTGTTTTTT.

As concerns this clone: This CDR3 is also generated by other DNA sequences in the sample. The chain has TRBV19 and TRBJ1-1, with a possible D match to TRBD1 (6 bases). The V and J ends lost 6 bases and 1 base respectively, with 9 bases between them. Per germline, CDR1 LNHDA and CDR2 SQIVND (reference sequence). The CDR3 is 13 residues long. CDR3 DNA sequence: TGTGCCAGTAGGACAGGCGGGAACACTGAAGCTTTCTTT. Amino acids: CASRTGGNTEAFF.

This clone was detected once. This chain joins TRBV27 and TRBJ1-6; D not certain. The V end was cut by 1 base, the J end by 6 bases, with 13 bases between. Germline V gene data show CDR1 as MNHEY and CDR2 as SMNVEV (reference sequence). This CDR3 region has 16 residues. CDR3 amino acids: CASSLLPEGINSPLHF. The CDR3 region has the DNA TGTGCCAGCAGTTTATTACCGGAAGGGATTAATTCACCCCTCCACTTT.

V and J are TRBV5-1 and TRBJ2-7; D not resolved. V dropped 4 bases and J dropped 4 bases, with 15 bases sitting between them. The CDR3 is 14 residues long. Germline V CDR1 and CDR2: SGHRS, YFSETQ. CDR3 in amino acids: CASSTDPPIYEQYF. CDR3 in DNA: TGCGCCAGCAGCACAGACCCTCCAATATACGAGCAGTACTTC.

This chain links TRBV5-6 with TRBJ2-4; 7 positions agree with TRBD1. Germline V lookup: CDR1 SGHDT, CDR2 YYEEEE. J was trimmed by 5 bases and V by 1 base; bases with no gene match: 9. CDR3 length equals 16 residues. CDR3 amino acids: CASSLTPRGGENIQYF. CDR3 DNA sequence: TGTGCCAGCAGCTTGACTCCCCGAGGGGGCGAAAACATTCAGTACTTC.

The chain uses TRBV2 and TRBJ1-5; D may be TRBD1 (6 bases). The CDR3 has 14 amino acids. Germline assignment: CDR1 SNHLY and CDR2 FYNNEI. V was pared by 7 bases and J by 6 bases, with 16 bases between. CDR3 region: CASNGNRVGQPQHF. DNA for the CDR3: TGTGCCAGCAACGGAAACAGGGTAGGTCAGCCCCAGCATTTT. Supplemented by reference TRBV2 and TRBJ1-5, the full variable domain reads EPEVTQTPSHQVTQMGQEVILRCVPISNHLYFYWYRQILGQKVEFLVSFYNNEISEKSEIFDDQFSVERPDGSNFTLKIRSTKLEDSAMYFCASNGNRVGQPQHFGDGTRLSIL.